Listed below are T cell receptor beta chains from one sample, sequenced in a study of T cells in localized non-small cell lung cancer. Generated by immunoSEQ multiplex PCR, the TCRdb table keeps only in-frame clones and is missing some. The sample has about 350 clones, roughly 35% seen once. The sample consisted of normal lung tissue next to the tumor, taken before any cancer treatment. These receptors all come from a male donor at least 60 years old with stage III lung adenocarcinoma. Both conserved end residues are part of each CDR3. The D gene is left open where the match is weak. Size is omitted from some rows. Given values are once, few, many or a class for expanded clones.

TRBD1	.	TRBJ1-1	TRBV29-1	CSAWTGGKTEAFF	TGCAGCGCTTGGACAGGGGGAAAGACTGAAGCTTTCTTT
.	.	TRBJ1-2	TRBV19	CASSIGRSYGYTF	TGTGCCAGTAGTATAGGACGATCCTATGGCTACACCTTC
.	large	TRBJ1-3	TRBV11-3	CASSPAPSGNTIYF	TGTGCCAGCAGCCCCGCCCCCTCTGGAAACACCATATATTTT
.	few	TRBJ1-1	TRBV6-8	CASSTTGNTEAFF	TGTGCCAGCAGTACGACAGGGAACACTGAAGCTTTCTTT
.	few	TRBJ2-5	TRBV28	CASSYLRTDKETQYF	TGTGCCAGCAGTTACCTTAGGACAGATAAAGAGACCCAGTACTTC
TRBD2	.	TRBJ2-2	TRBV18	CASSPASGGPNTGELFF	TGTGCCAGCTCACCGGCTAGCGGGGGGCCTAACACCGGGGAGCTGTTTTTT
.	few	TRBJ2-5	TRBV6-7	CASSVKPQSETQYF	TGTGCCAGCAGTGTGAAACCCCAGTCAGAGACCCAGTACTTC
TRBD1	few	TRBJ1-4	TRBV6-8	CASSYGPGQGFEEKLFF	TGTGCCAGCAGTTACGGTCCGGGACAGGGTTTCGAAGAAAAACTGTTTTTT
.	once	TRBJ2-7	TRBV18	CASSIGRSYEQYF	TGTGCCAGCTCCATCGGTAGATCCTACGAGCAGTACTTC
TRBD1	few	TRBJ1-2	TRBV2	CASRDGTGGDGYTF	TGTGCCAGCAGGGACGGGACAGGGGGGGATGGCTACACCTTC
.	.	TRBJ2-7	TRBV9	CASRQRQEINYEQYF	TGTGCCAGCAGGCAGAGACAGGAAATCAACTACGAGCAGTACTTC
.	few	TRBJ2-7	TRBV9	CASSPSTGGYEQYF	TGTGCCAGCAGCCCGTCGACAGGTGGCTACGAGCAGTACTTC
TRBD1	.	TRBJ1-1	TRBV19	CASKKQGAMNTEAFF	TGTGCCAGTAAGAAACAGGGGGCCATGAACACTGAAGCTTTCTTT
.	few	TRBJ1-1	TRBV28	CASSPSGQARRAFF	TGTGCCAGCAGTCCGTCCGGACAAGCTCGGAGGGCTTTCTTT
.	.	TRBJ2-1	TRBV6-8	CASSYSPSYNEQFF	TGTGCCAGCAGTTACTCGCCTTCCTACAATGAGCAGTTCTTC
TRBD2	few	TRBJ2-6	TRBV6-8	CASTAGVTSGANVLTF	TGTGCCAGCACGGCGGGGGTCACTTCTGGGGCCAACGTCCTGACTTTC
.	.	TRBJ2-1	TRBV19	CASRSLRDGSYNEQFF	TGTGCCAGTAGATCCCTCCGCGACGGCAGCTACAATGAGCAGTTCTTC
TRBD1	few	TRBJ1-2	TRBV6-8	CAISRTGTDGYTF	TGTGCCATCAGTCGGACAGGGACAGATGGCTACACCTTC
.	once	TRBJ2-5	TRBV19	CASSIGLDSQTQYF	TGTGCCAGTAGTATAGGACTGGACTCCCAGACCCAGTACTTC
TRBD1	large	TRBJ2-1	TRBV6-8	CASSSQGARINEQFF	TGTGCCAGCAGTAGCCAGGGGGCGCGAATCAATGAGCAGTTCTTC
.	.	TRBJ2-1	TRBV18	CASSAGEKNEQFF	TGTGCCAGCTCAGCAGGGGAGAAGAATGAGCAGTTCTTC
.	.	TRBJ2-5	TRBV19	CASAVRSGETQYF	TGTGCCAGCGCTGTAAGGAGCGGGGAGACCCAGTACTTC
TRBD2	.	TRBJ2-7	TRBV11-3	CASSLVSSGSLSYEQYF	TGTGCCAGCAGCTTAGTATCTAGCGGGAGCCTTTCCTACGAGCAGTACTTC
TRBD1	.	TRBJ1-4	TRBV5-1	CASSLDRGGEKLFF	TGCGCCAGCAGCTTGGACAGGGGAGGTGAAAAACTGTTTTTT
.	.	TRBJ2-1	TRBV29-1	CSTSRGDLSYNEQFF	TGCAGCACGTCTAGGGGGGACCTCTCCTACAATGAGCAGTTCTTC
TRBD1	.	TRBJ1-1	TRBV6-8	CASSYSGGQAVFF	TGTGCCAGCAGTTACTCGGGGGGACAGGCTGTTTTCTTT
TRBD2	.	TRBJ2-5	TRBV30	CAWSRGLAGGPETQYF	TGTGCCTGGAGTCGTGGACTAGCGGGGGGGCCAGAGACCCAGTACTTC
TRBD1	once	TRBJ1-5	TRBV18	CASSKGQDNQPQHF	TGTGCCAGCTCAAAAGGACAGGACAATCAGCCCCAGCATTTT
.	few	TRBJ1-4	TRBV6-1	CASSEARFVTNEKLFF	TGTGCCAGCAGTGAAGCGCGATTTGTAACTAATGAAAAACTGTTTTTT
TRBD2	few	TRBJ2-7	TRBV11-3	CASSLVGGAGGVPAAYF	TGTGCCAGCAGCTTAGTCGGTGGTGCGGGAGGGGTTCCAGCTGCGTACTTC
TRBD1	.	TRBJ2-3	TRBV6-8	CASRRDRIDTQYF	TGTGCCAGCAGGAGGGACAGGATAGATACGCAGTATTTT
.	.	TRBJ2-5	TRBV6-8	CASTRQVEETQYF	TGTGCCAGCACCAGACAGGTTGAGGAGACCCAGTACTTC
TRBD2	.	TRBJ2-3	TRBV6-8	CASRGVPPRAGAPDTQYF	TGTGCCAGCAGGGGGGTGCCTCCTAGAGCGGGGGCCCCAGATACGCAGTATTTT
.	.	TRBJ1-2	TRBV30	CAWSVRAGLNYGYTF	TGTGCCTGGAGTGTACGTGCCGGGCTCAACTATGGCTACACCTTC
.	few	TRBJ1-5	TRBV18	CASSSLNAGQPQHF	TGTGCCAGCTCAAGTTTGAACGCAGGTCAGCCCCAGCATTTT
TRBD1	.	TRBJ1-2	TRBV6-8	CASSYPTGSYGYTF	TGTGCCAGCAGTTACCCGACAGGGAGCTATGGCTACACCTTC
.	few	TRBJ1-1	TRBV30	CALSGKGANTEAFF	TGTGCCCTGTCAGGTAAGGGAGCGAACACTGAAGCTTTCTTT
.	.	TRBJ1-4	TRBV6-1	CASSEDRLGREKLFF	TGTGCCAGCAGTGAAGACAGGCTCGGGAGGGAAAAACTGTTTTTT
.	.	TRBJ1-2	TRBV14	CASSPDFNYGYTF	TGTGCCAGCAGCCCTGACTTTAACTATGGCTACACCTTC
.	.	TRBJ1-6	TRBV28	CASSFRTGALHF	TGTGCCAGCAGTTTTCGGACTGGGGCCCTCCACTTT
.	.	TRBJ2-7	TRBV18	CASSPPRGREKYEQYF	TGTGCCAGCTCACCACCGAGGGGGAGGGAAAAGTACGAGCAGTACTTC
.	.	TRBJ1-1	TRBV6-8	CASSYGVTEAFF	TGTGCCAGCAGTTACGGGGTAACTGAAGCTTTCTTT
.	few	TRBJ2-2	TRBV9	CASSTGTISNTGELFF	TGTGCCAGCAGCACCGGGACAATTTCGAACACCGGGGAGCTGTTTTTT
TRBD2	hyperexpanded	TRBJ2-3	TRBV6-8	CASSDSTSGSDTQYF	TGTGCCAGCAGTGACTCCACTAGCGGGAGCGATACGCAGTATTTT
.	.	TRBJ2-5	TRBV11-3	CASGPPRGSETQYF	TGTGCCAGCGGTCCTCCCAGGGGAAGTGAGACCCAGTACTTC
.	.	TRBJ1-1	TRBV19	CASSSLMGGVTEAFF	TGTGCCAGTAGTTCCCTCATGGGGGGAGTCACTGAAGCTTTCTTT
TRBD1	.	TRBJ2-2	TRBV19	CATHSRDRGGAGELFF	TGTGCCACCCACTCCCGGGACAGGGGAGGAGCCGGGGAGCTGTTTTTT
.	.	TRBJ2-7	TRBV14	CASSRHYEQYF	TGTGCCAGCAGCCGCCACTACGAGCAGTACTTC
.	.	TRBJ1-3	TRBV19	CASLTRSGNTIYF	TGTGCCAGCCTGACACGCTCTGGAAACACCATATATTTT
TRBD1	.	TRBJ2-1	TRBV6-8	CASSYGTGQRLALNEQFF	TGTGCCAGCAGTTACGGGACAGGGCAACGTCTGGCGCTGAATGAGCAGTTCTTC
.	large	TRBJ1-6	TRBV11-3	CASSFNSYNSPLHF	TGTGCCAGCAGCTTTAACTCCTATAATTCACCCCTCCACTTT
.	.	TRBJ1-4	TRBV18	CASSPRGLINEKLFF	TGTGCCAGCTCACCACGCGGACTCATTAATGAAAAACTGTTTTTT
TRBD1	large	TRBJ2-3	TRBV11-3	CASSYWTGGDTQYF	TGTGCCAGCAGCTATTGGACAGGAGGAGATACGCAGTATTTT
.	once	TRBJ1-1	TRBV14	CASSLTKGTEAFF	TGTGCCAGCAGCCTCACAAAGGGGACTGAAGCTTTCTTT
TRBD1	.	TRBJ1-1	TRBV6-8	CASRRQGLDTEAFF	TGTGCCAGCAGGAGACAGGGGTTGGACACTGAAGCTTTCTTT